What follows are 28 T cell receptor beta chains derived from one specimen sequenced in a study of early T cells in non-severe SARS-CoV-2 infection. TCRdb recomputed calls from the 5' RACE reads with MiXCR, one row per CDR3 protein. The sample shows 65,000 to 80,000 distinct CDR3 sequences, about 11% of them seen only once. Sequencing used whole blood. Every receptor here comes from an adult who was a healthcare worker with PCR-confirmed SARS-CoV-2 infection or an uninfected control (not recorded which).

This clonotype was detected ten times or more. J is TRBJ2-5 and V is TRBV11-2; no definite D call. V lost 5 bases and J lost 7, with 17 bases in between. The CDR3 runs 14 residues. Germline V CDR1 and CDR2: SGHAT, FQNNGV. The CDR3 region has the DNA TGTGCCAGCAGCCCCTCTAAGGATATTGGGACCCAGTACTTC. It yields the protein CASSPSKDIGTQYF.

This clonotype showed up many times. The CDR3 DNA follows: TGTGCCAGCAGCTTAGAGGAGGCAGGTGTTTTTAGCAATCAGCCCCAGCATTTT. This codes for CASSLEEAGVFSNQPQHF. This chain connects TRBV13 to TRBJ1-5, with D unresolved. V lost 1 base and J 0 bases, leaving 16 bases between the germline ends. The CDR3 runs 18 residues. Looked up from germline, CDR1 is PRHDT and CDR2 is FYEKMQ (reference sequence).

This chain joins TRBV6-1 and TRBJ1-5, with 8 nucleotides matching TRBD1. CDR3 length equals 14 residues. Germline V gene lookup returns CDR1 MNHNS and CDR2 SASEGT. The trim removed 3 bases at V and 4 bases at J, leaving 2 bases unmatched. The CDR3 DNA reads TGTGCCAGCAGTGACAACAGGGGGAATCAGCCCCAGCATTTT. This sequence encodes CASSDNRGNQPQHF.

This clonotype was seen ten or more times. The chain links TRBV6-2 or TRBV6-3 to TRBJ2-7, with unresolved D. The CDR3 spans 12 residues. The germline CDR1 and CDR2 sequences are MNHEY and SVGEGT. Between the trimmed V and J ends, which lost 6 bases and 6 bases, there was a span of 12 bases. Here the CDR3 reads CASSPAALEQYF. CDR3 coding DNA: TGTGCCAGCAGCCCCGCGGCACTCGAGCAGTACTTC.

This clonotype was seen more than once but under ten times. The chain links TRBV5-1 to TRBJ1-5; a weak D match, TRBD1 (6 bases). Deletions cut 5 bases from V and 4 bases from J, with 13 bases between. From germline, CDR1 is SGHRS and CDR2 YFSETQ. The CDR3 is made up of 14 amino acids. DNA for the CDR3: TGCGCCAGCAGGCCGGGACAACAAAATCAGCCCCAGCATTTT. Translated: CASRPGQQNQPQHF.

A remark on this clonotype: With a much larger clone just one base away, this may be a read error. The V gene is TRBV18, the J gene TRBJ1-1; D unresolved. Germline V gene lookup returns CDR1 KGHSH and CDR2 LQKENI. This CDR3 has 13 residues. V was cut by 3 bases and J by 3 bases, with 8 bases left in between. The CDR3 bases are TGTGCCAGCTCACCGGACGGGGACACTGAAGCTTTCTTT. This codes for CASSPDGDTEAFF.

This clonotype was seen many times. The chain recombines TRBV19 with TRBJ2-1; 7 nucleotides match TRBD2. Germline-derived CDR1 and CDR2 are LNHDA and SQIVND (reference sequence). The CDR3 totals 16 residues. With V trimmed by 3 bases and J by 4 bases, 9 bases remained unmatched. The CDR3 is CASSITLAVQYNEQFF. CDR3 DNA: TGTGCCAGTAGTATTACTCTAGCGGTCCAATACAATGAGCAGTTCTTC.

In this sample, this clonotype turned up many times. This chain joins TRBV12-3 or TRBV12-4 and TRBJ2-2; D unclear. Trimming left V 5 bases short and J 5 bases short, with 9 bases between. The CDR3 runs to 13 residues. CDR3 sequence reads: CASSPLKTGELFF. CDR3 DNA: TGTGCCAGCAGTCCCCTCAAGACCGGGGAGCTGTTTTTT.

This clonotype was detected ten times or more. This chain links TRBV4-1 with TRBJ2-7; D possibly corresponds to TRBD1 (5 bases). Per the germline V gene, CDR1 is MGHRA and CDR2 is YSYEKL. Trimming stripped 1 base from V and 1 base from J, with 11 bases between. The CDR3 extends over 15 amino acids. In nucleotides, the CDR3 is TGCGCCAGCAGCCAAGTATGGTCAGGGTCCTACGAGCAGTACTTC. Protein: CASSQVWSGSYEQYF.

This clonotype came up many times. The rearrangement links TRBV11-2 to TRBJ2-1; D is unresolved. Trimming cost V 4 bases and J 9 bases, with 7 bases left between them. CDR1 is SGHAT and CDR2 is FQNNGV in the germline V gene. The CDR3 runs to 11 residues. CDR3 protein: CASSSRGEQFF. CDR3 coding DNA: TGTGCCAGCAGCTCCCGCGGTGAGCAGTTCTTC.

This clonotype was recorded a few times. The chain employs TRBV20-1 and TRBJ1-1; D is uncertain. The ends were cut back, 3 bases at V and 0 bases at J, with 14 bases in the middle. The germline gives CDR1 DFQATT, CDR2 SNEGSKA (reference sequence). This CDR3 is 15 amino acids long. CDR3 bases: TGCAGTGCTAGTAACGGGATGGGCATGAACACTGAAGCTTTCTTT. This codes for CSASNGMGMNTEAFF.

This clonotype was seen repeatedly, ten times or more. The chain couples TRBV12-3 or TRBV12-4 to TRBJ1-4; 8 bases line up with TRBD1. The V and J ends lost 5 bases and 3 bases, in that order; junction bases with no gene match: 11. The CDR3 totals 17 residues. The CDR3 coding sequence is TGTGCCAGCAGTCCTTACTTAAGACAGGGGTCTAATGAAAAACTGTTTTTT. Translated, it gives CASSPYLRQGSNEKLFF.

This clonotype was counted a few times. CDR3 loop: CASSSTNMEASGGDTQYF. In DNA form, the CDR3 reads TGTGCCAGCAGTTCCACGAACATGGAGGCTAGCGGGGGAGATACGCAGTATTTT. The chain carries TRBV6-2 or TRBV6-3 and TRBJ2-3; 10 nucleotides agree with TRBD2. The J segment lost 5 bases and the V segment lost 4 bases, leaving 15 bases of the junction unmatched. Germline CDR1 MNHEY, CDR2 SVGEGT. The CDR3 covers 18 residues.

This clonotype occurred many times. The chain recombines TRBV4-2 with TRBJ1-2, with 7 bases aligning to TRBD1. Germline CDR1 is LGHNA and CDR2 is YNFKEQ. J was trimmed by 2 bases and V by 0 bases; bases with no gene match: 6. The length of the CDR3 is 16 residues. CDR3 residues: CASSQEGVGGNYGYTF. The CDR3 nucleotides are TGTGCCAGCAGCCAAGAAGGGGTAGGGGGCAACTATGGCTACACCTTC.

This clonotype was observed a few times. The chain recombines TRBV29-1 with TRBJ2-7; D is possibly TRBD1 (6 bases). The CDR3 is 12 amino acids. The V and J ends lost 6 bases and 2 bases respectively, with 11 bases between them. CDR1 and CDR2 from the germline V gene are SQVTM and ANQGSEA. The DNA for the CDR3 is TGCAGCGTCATACAGGGTACCTACGAGCAGTACTTC. It translates to CSVIQGTYEQYF.

V gene TRBV12-3 or TRBV12-4 combines with J gene TRBJ2-5; D is perhaps TRBD2 (5 bases). This CDR3 is built from 14 residues. The V end lost 1 base, the J end lost 2 bases, and 8 bases lay between the germline ends. DNA of the CDR3: TGTGCCAGCAGTTTAGTGACTACACAAGAGACCCAGTACTTC. It specifies CASSLVTTQETQYF.

The chain joins TRBV6-2 or TRBV6-3 to TRBJ1-1; no clear D. From germline, CDR1 is MNHEY and CDR2 SVGEGT. The length of the CDR3 is 10 residues. V gave up 8 bases and J gave up 7 bases, with 8 bases separating them. For the CDR3, the DNA is TGTGCCAGCGGGCTTATTGAAGCTTTCTTT. This translates into CASGLIEAFF.

The genes are TRBV5-1 and TRBJ1-2; 7 bases fit TRBD1. Germline V gene lookup returns CDR1 SGHRS and CDR2 YFSETQ. This CDR3 is 13 amino acids long. V trimming: 3 bases; J trimming: 3 bases; junction bases outside the gene matches: 2. CDR3: CASSSQGYYGYTF. The CDR3 bases are TGCGCCAGCAGCTCACAGGGGTACTATGGCTACACCTTC. Full variable domain (remainder filled in from reference TRBV5-1 and TRBJ1-2): KAGVTQTPRYLIKTRGQQVTLSCSPISGHRSVSWYQQTPGQGLQFLFEYFSETQRNKGNFPGRFSGRQFSNSRSEMNVSTLELGDSALYLCASSSQGYYGYTFGSGTRLTVV.

This clonotype has only a few counts. This chain joins TRBV3-1 and TRBJ1-5, with 7 bases aligning to TRBD1. CDR1 is LGHDT and CDR2 is YNNKEL in the germline V gene (reference sequence). This CDR3 region has 17 residues. With V trimmed by 4 bases and J by 5 bases, 14 bases remained unmatched. The CDR3 protein is CASSPYRGRSFHQPQHF. The CDR3 region has the DNA TGTGCCAGCAGCCCGTACAGGGGACGTAGTTTTCATCAGCCCCAGCATTTT.

This CDR3 is CSARRTGEKLFF. In DNA form, the CDR3 reads TGCAGTGCTAGGAGGACGGGTGAAAAACTGTTTTTT. V and J are TRBV20-1 and TRBJ1-4; D gene ambiguous. Germline V gene data show CDR1 as DFQATT and CDR2 as SNEGSKA (reference sequence). Trimming removed 3 bases from V and 7 bases from J, with 9 bases in between. The CDR3 is made up of 12 amino acids.

The V gene is TRBV9, the J gene TRBJ2-2; no clear D gene. Per germline, CDR1 SGDLS and CDR2 YYNGEE. The CDR3 runs 14 residues. Trimming removed 0 bases at V and 4 bases at J, with 7 bases between. CDR3 DNA sequence: TGTGCCAGCAGCGTAGTGTCGGTCACCGGGGAGCTGTTTTTT. The encoded protein is CASSVVSVTGELFF.

This clonotype was found a few times. The chain is built from TRBV6-2 or TRBV6-3 and TRBJ1-1; tentatively, D is TRBD1 (6 bases). This CDR3 region has 15 residues. CDR1 MNHEY and CDR2 SVGEGT come from the germline V gene. V was cut by 2 bases and J by 11 bases, with 21 bases left in between. The CDR3 loop reads CASSYTAPQGGMAFF. The DNA for the CDR3 is TGTGCCAGCAGTTACACGGCACCACAGGGAGGGATGGCTTTCTTT.

Many counts were recorded for this clonotype. In DNA form, the CDR3 reads TGTGCCTGGAGTGTCGGGACTACCATTACCTACGAGCAGTACTTC. This sequence encodes CAWSVGTTITYEQYF. V and J are TRBV30 and TRBJ2-7, with 7 positions matching TRBD2. This CDR3 is 15 amino acids long. Germline CDR1 GTSNPN, CDR2 SVGIG (reference sequence). The V gene end was trimmed by 0 bases and the J gene end by 2 bases; junction bases not matched to a gene: 7. The full variable domain, with the rest looked up from reference TRBV30 and TRBJ2-7, is SQTIHQWPATLVQPVGSPLSLECTVEGTSNPNLYWYRQAAGRGLQLLFYSVGIGQISSEVPQNLSASRPQDRQFILSSKKLLLSDSGFYLCAWSVGTTITYEQYFGPGTRLTVT.

The rearrangement links TRBV5-1 to TRBJ1-1, with TRBD1 as a possible D gene (6 bases). CDR1 and CDR2 (germline): SGHRS, YFSETQ. The CDR3 is made up of 15 amino acids. V was trimmed by 3 bases and J by 5 bases, leaving 17 bases between them. This CDR3 is CASSWTLQGGTEAFF. In DNA form, the CDR3 reads TGCGCCAGCAGCTGGACTCTACAGGGAGGTACTGAAGCTTTCTTT.

The chain couples TRBV27 to TRBJ2-1; weak D call: TRBD1 (6 bases). The germline gives CDR1 MNHEY, CDR2 SMNVEV (reference sequence). This CDR3 has 14 residues. V was trimmed by 1 base and J by 9 bases, leaving 13 bases between them. CDR3 DNA sequence: TGTGCCAGCAGTTTATTTGGGGGCTCGGGTGAGCAGTTCTTC. This encodes CASSLFGGSGEQFF.

In its sample, this clonotype was seen many times. The chain joins TRBV6-2 or TRBV6-3 to TRBJ2-6, with D hard to call. Germline V gene sequence: CDR1 MNHEY, CDR2 SVGEGT. V lost 2 bases and J lost 0, with 2 bases in between. This CDR3 has 14 amino acids. The DNA for the CDR3 is TGTGCCAGCAGTTACAACTCTGGGGCCAACGTCCTGACTTTC. Protein sequence: CASSYNSGANVLTF.

The chain couples TRBV6-1 to TRBJ1-2; weak D call: TRBD1 (5 bases). Per germline, CDR1 MNHNS and CDR2 SASEGT. The CDR3 loop spans 12 amino acids. Trimming took off 4 bases at V and 7 bases at J, with 10 bases between the two ends. The CDR3 region has the DNA TGTGCCAGCAGTGCCCAGGGATTTGGCTACACCTTC. It encodes CASSAQGFGYTF.

This clonotype came up a few times. V usage is TRBV6-1 and J usage is TRBJ2-5; D could derive from TRBD1 or TRBD2 (5 bases each). The germline V gene encodes CDR1 MNHNS and CDR2 SASEGT. V was pared by 1 base and J by 5 bases, with 8 bases between. The CDR3 extends over 13 amino acids. CDR3 residues: CASSEDRRETQYF. As DNA, the CDR3 is TGTGCCAGCAGTGAAGACAGGAGGGAGACCCAGTACTTC.